The 18 T cell receptor beta chains in this list originate from one sample, sequenced in a study of control samples from healthy donors and cancer patients. The method was immunoSEQ multiplex PCR; TCRdb's version includes in-frame clones alone and lacks a portion of them. Found here are under 30,000 clones, approximately 90% of them singletons; the top ten hold under 5%. The specimen sequenced was formalin-fixed, paraffin-embedded tissue. These receptors all come from a female donor with melanoma.

The V gene is TRBV5-1, the J gene TRBJ2-1, with 12 positions matching TRBD2. Losses at the gene ends were 4 bases for V and 9 bases for J; bases not matched to a gene: 8. The germline gives CDR1 SGHRS, CDR2 YFSETQ. The CDR3 sequence is 15 residues long. This CDR3 reads CASSPTQLAGGEQFF. DNA for the CDR3: TGCGCCAGCAGCCCTACCCAACTAGCGGGAGGTGAGCAGTTCTTC.

V gene TRBV11-2 combines with J gene TRBJ2-3, with D possibly matching TRBD1 (5 bases). CDR3 size: 15 residues. V shed 0 bases and J shed 3 bases, with 10 bases lying between them. Germline lookup yields CDR1 SGHAT and CDR2 FQNNGV. The CDR3 loop reads CASSLDMGPTDTQYF. The DNA for the CDR3 is TGTGCCAGCAGCTTAGATATGGGGCCAACAGATACGCAGTATTTT.

Only one count was recorded for this clone. The junction departs from germline at one end; a sequencing error may be responsible. The chain uses TRBV11-2 and TRBJ1-5; 7 bases match TRBD1. Germline loops: CDR1 SGHAT, CDR2 FQNNGV. This CDR3 is 13 amino acids long. The CDR3 spells CASSIDRDQPQHF. In DNA form, the CDR3 reads TGTGCCAGCAGCATAGACAGGGACCAGCCCCAGCATTTT.

A note on this clone: A junction boundary mismatches the germline segment, possibly from a read error. This chain joins TRBV29-1 and TRBJ1-2, with D perhaps matching TRBD1 (5 bases). There are 13 residues in the CDR3. Germline CDR1 SQVTM, CDR2 ANQGSEA. Here the CDR3 DNA reads TGCAGCATTGATAGTCGGCAGGGTAGAGGCTACACCTTC. Its translation: CSIDSRQGRGYTF.

In its sample, this clone was seen once. The chain is built from TRBV5-1 and TRBJ2-1; no firm D call. Germline V gene lookup returns CDR1 SGHRS and CDR2 YFSETQ. This CDR3 comprises 12 residues. V lost 3 bases, J lost 7 bases, and 8 bases lay in between. The CDR3 loop reads CASSSYLNEQFF. DNA of the CDR3: TGCGCCAGCAGCTCTTATTTGAATGAGCAGTTCTTC. Full variable domain (remainder filled in from reference TRBV5-1 and TRBJ2-1): KAGVTQTPRYLIKTRGQQVTLSCSPISGHRSVSWYQQTPGQGLQFLFEYFSETQRNKGNFPGRFSGRQFSNSRSEMNVSTLELGDSALYLCASSSYLNEQFFGPGTRLTVL.

This clone was observed a handful of times. The chain links TRBV4-2 to TRBJ1-5; 7 nucleotides match TRBD1. V was pared by 0 bases and J by 14 bases, with 13 bases of the junction left unmatched. The CDR3 covers 15 residues. Germline CDR1 and CDR2: LGHNA and YNFKEQ. The CDR3 sequence is CASSQDLLTGRMEHF. CDR3 nucleotides: TGTGCCAGCAGCCAAGATCTGCTGACAGGGAGGATGGAGCATTTT.

This clone was observed once. The genes are TRBV12-3 or TRBV12-4 and TRBJ1-1; D unresolved. The CDR3 runs to 12 residues. Trimming pared 4 bases from V and 7 bases from J, leaving 10 bases between. CDR3 loop: CASSYGRSEAFF. CDR3 sequence (DNA): TGTGCCAGCAGTTACGGACGAAGTGAAGCTTTCTTT.

The chain recombines TRBV9 with TRBJ1-2; 8 bases agree with TRBD1. The germline V gene encodes CDR1 SGDLS and CDR2 YYNGEE. The ends lost 0 bases at V and 0 bases at J; junction bases unmatched: 10. This CDR3 has 18 amino acids. DNA of the CDR3: TGTGCCAGCAGCGTAGCTCGTTCAGGGGGCCCAGCTAACTATGGCTACACCTTC. The encoded protein is CASSVARSGGPANYGYTF.

This sequence joins TRBV25-1 and TRBJ2-5, with D possibly matching TRBD2 (6 bases). V dropped 2 bases and J dropped 4 bases, with 8 bases sitting between them. Per the germline V gene, CDR1 is MGHDK and CDR2 is SYGVNS. This CDR3 has 13 residues. The CDR3 DNA reads TGTGCCAGCAGTGAAGGAGGGAGAGAGACCCAGTACTTC. Its protein is CASSEGGRETQYF.

The chain employs TRBV27 and TRBJ2-1; 7 bases map to TRBD2. The germline V gene encodes CDR1 MNHEY and CDR2 SMNVEV (reference sequence). The CDR3 runs 16 residues. Trimming cost V 4 bases and J 14 bases; bases outside gene matches: 20. CDR3 protein: CASSSLEVWREPLEFF. CDR3 bases: TGTGCCAGCAGTTCATTAGAAGTGTGGCGGGAGCCCCTGGAGTTCTTC.

V is TRBV7-6 and J is TRBJ2-2; D ambiguous. Per the germline V gene, CDR1 is SGHVS and CDR2 is FNYEAQ. CDR3 length: 12 amino acids. V lost 5 bases, J lost 6 bases, and 7 bases lay in between. CDR3 bases: TGTGCCAGCAGCATAAGCGCCGGGGAGCTGTTTTTT. Its translation: CASSISAGELFF.

The chain carries TRBV15 and TRBJ2-7, with 8 nucleotides matching TRBD2. The CDR3 is 13 amino acids. V was clipped by 5 bases and J by 2 bases; unmatched bases: 2. The germline V gene encodes CDR1 LNHNV and CDR2 YYDKDF (reference sequence). This CDR3 is CATSGGRTYEQYF. CDR3 DNA sequence: TGTGCCACCAGCGGCGGGAGGACCTACGAGCAGTACTTC. The whole variable domain, filled in from reference TRBV15 and TRBJ2-7, reads DAMVIQNPRYQVTQFGKPVTLSCSQTLNHNVMYWYQQKSSQAPKLLFHYYDKDFNNEADTPDNFQSRRPNTSFCFLDIRSPGLGDTAMYLCATSGGRTYEQYFGPGTRLTVT.

This chain links TRBV5-1 with TRBJ2-1, with unresolved D. This CDR3 comprises 12 residues. In germline, CDR1 is SGHRS, CDR2 YFSETQ. V lost 1 base and J lost 8, with 7 bases in between. CDR3 DNA: TGCGCCAGCAGCTTGCAAGCGCATGAGCAGTTCTTC. This gives the protein CASSLQAHEQFF.

The gene calls are TRBV12-3 or TRBV12-4 and TRBJ1-1; D unclear. The V end lost 6 bases, the J end lost 1 base, and 9 bases lay between the germline ends. The CDR3 runs to 13 residues. CDR3 sequence: CASSSVPNTEAFF. CDR3 DNA: TGTGCCAGCAGCTCCGTTCCGAACACTGAAGCTTTCTTT.

This chain uses TRBV4-2 with TRBJ2-2, with 14 bases matching TRBD2. CDR1 and CDR2 (germline): LGHNA, YNFKEQ. The junction had 11 bases not matched to a gene; V was cut back by 2 bases and J by 15 bases. This CDR3 has 16 residues. The CDR3, as DNA: TGTGCCAGCAGCCAACAAGGACTAGCGGGAGGCCCGGGGGTGTTTTTT. Amino acid sequence: CASSQQGLAGGPGVFF.

The J gene is TRBJ2-5, the V gene TRBV2; D is ambiguous. V gave up 7 bases and J gave up 5 bases, with 5 bases separating them. This CDR3 has 10 residues. The V gene's germline CDR1 is SNHLY and CDR2 FYNNEI. CDR3 DNA sequence: TGTGCCAGCAAAGAGGAGACCCAGTACTTC. It encodes CASKEETQYF.

By proportion, this clone is medium-sized. The rearrangement links TRBV7-8 to TRBJ2-1; 12 bases fit TRBD2. The length of the CDR3 is 17 residues. Per germline, CDR1 SGHVS and CDR2 FQNEAQ. After removal of 1 base from V and 5 bases from J, the junction contained 6 bases not matched to a gene. The CDR3 DNA is TGTGCCAGCAGCTTAGTTGGTCTAGCGGGAGGGCACAATGAGCAGTTCTTC. Translation gives CASSLVGLAGGHNEQFF.

This clone was counted a single time. The J gene is TRBJ1-6, the V gene TRBV3-1 (or the pseudogene TRBV3-2); TRBD1 agrees at 8 bases. J lost 5 bases, V lost 0 bases, and 3 bases had no gene match. This CDR3 is built from 16 residues. Germline CDR1 is LGHDT and CDR2 is YNNKEL (reference sequence). CDR3 DNA: TGTGCCAGCAGCCAAGAAGGGGACAGGCATAATTCACCCCTCCACTTT. Its translation is CASSQEGDRHNSPLHF.